Presented here are 21 T cell receptor beta chains from one specimen sequenced in a study of beta chain features in type 1 diabetes. Sequencing targeted expressed TCRB transcripts, as all isolated RNA had been reverse transcribed. Assay used: immunoSEQ multiplex PCR; TCRdb lists only in-frame clones, some missing. There are around 160,000 clones in the sample; around 8% occur only once, and about 0.5% lies in the top ten. Study-wide results and limits: All four CD4+ subsets of Type 1 diabetes patients contained TCRB CDR3s that were moderately but significantly shorter.

Their antigen targets remain unknown. Sequencing used central memory CD4+ T cells from blood. These receptors all come from a woman between 18 and 29 years old with type 1 diabetes.

The J gene is TRBJ1-1, the V gene TRBV5-1; D may be TRBD1 (5 bases). The V and J ends lost 4 bases and 3 bases respectively, with 19 bases between them. CDR1 and CDR2 from the germline V gene are SGHRS and YFSETQ. The CDR3 is 16 amino acids. The CDR3 reads CASSPNGGMVHTEAFF. In DNA form, the CDR3 reads TGCGCCAGCAGCCCCAACGGGGGGATGGTACACACTGAAGCTTTCTTT.

The CDR3 DNA reads as TGTGCCAGTAGACTCGGGGGAAACGGGGAGCTGTTTTTT. It translates to CASRLGGNGELFF. This rearrangement joins TRBV19 to TRBJ2-2, with a possible D match to TRBD2 (6 bases). The germline CDR1 and CDR2 sequences are LNHDA and SQIVND (reference sequence). V lost 6 bases and J lost 7, with 12 bases in between. This CDR3 contains 13 residues.

As for this clone: Different DNA sequences within this sample yield the same CDR3. The chain uses TRBV19 and TRBJ1-2; TRBD1 agrees at 7 bases. The CDR3 runs 13 residues. V trimming: 6 bases; J trimming: 4 bases; junction bases outside the gene matches: 5. Germline V gene lookup returns CDR1 LNHDA and CDR2 SQIVND (reference sequence). The CDR3: CASSPTGLYGYTF. CDR3 in DNA: TGTGCCAGTAGCCCGACAGGGCTCTATGGCTACACCTTC.

This clone occurred a few times. The rearrangement joins TRBV11-2 to TRBJ2-3, with TRBD2 identical over 11 bases. The CDR3 spans 17 residues. The V segment lost 5 bases and the J segment 8 bases; nucleotides outside the gene matches: 15. The germline CDR1 and CDR2 sequences are SGHAT and FQNNGV. The CDR3 sequence is CASSPRILAGGGGTQYF. The CDR3 DNA follows: TGTGCCAGCAGCCCACGAATCCTAGCGGGGGGCGGCGGTACGCAGTATTTT.

This clone was seen more than once but under ten times. The chain is built from TRBV4-2 and TRBJ1-2; D is ambiguous. The CDR3 length is 18 residues. V was pared by 0 bases and J by 1 base, with 18 bases between. The germline V gene encodes CDR1 LGHNA and CDR2 YNFKEQ. The CDR3 DNA reads as TGTGCCAGCAGCCAAGAGAAGTCAGCAACCCGACATAACTATGGCTACACCTTC. It codes for CASSQEKSATRHNYGYTF.

The genes are TRBV28 and TRBJ1-2, with D maybe TRBD1 (6 bases). The germline CDR1 and CDR2 sequences are MDHEN and SYDVKM. The CDR3 runs to 15 residues. Trimming removed 11 bases from V and 8 bases from J, with 27 bases in between. The CDR3 loop is CALLGPDSQGPGYTF. CDR3 bases: TGTGCCCTCCTTGGCCCGGACAGCCAGGGCCCAGGCTACACCTTC.

The chain has TRBV7-3 and TRBJ2-2, with D uncertain. This CDR3 region has 14 residues. Trimming removed 5 bases from V and 4 bases from J, with 11 bases in between. Germline lookup yields CDR1 SGHTA and CDR2 FQGTGA. The CDR3 DNA sequence: TGTGCCAGCAGCCGTGACTCCTCCACCGGGGAGCTGTTTTTT. The encoded protein is CASSRDSSTGELFF.

The gene calls are TRBV7-6 and TRBJ2-5, with 7 bases lining up with TRBD1. V lost 4 bases and J lost 1; bases outside the gene matches: 3. There are 14 residues in the CDR3. In germline, CDR1 is SGHVS, CDR2 FNYEAQ. CDR3 nucleotides: TGTGCCAGCAGCTCACAGGGGTCCCAAGAGACCCAGTACTTC. Translating gives CASSSQGSQETQYF.

This clone turned up a few times. The J gene is TRBJ2-2, the V gene TRBV5-1, with TRBD1 identical over 8 bases. V was clipped by 4 bases and J by 6 bases; unmatched bases: 11. The CDR3 runs 16 residues. Per the germline V gene, CDR1 is SGHRS and CDR2 is YFSETQ. This CDR3 reads CASSRRDRTLSGELFF. CDR3 nucleotide sequence: TGCGCCAGCAGCAGACGGGACAGGACGCTCTCCGGGGAGCTGTTTTTT.

The rearrangement uses TRBV11-3 and TRBJ1-1; D is uncertain. The germline V gene has CDR1 SGHNT and CDR2 YENEEA. The CDR3 totals 11 residues. V lost 7 bases and J lost 11, with 14 bases in between. The CDR3, as DNA: TGTGCCAGCACGGAGGGAGGGAGGGCTTTCTTT. It translates to CASTEGGRAFF.

This clone was observed a few times. The V call is TRBV19, the J call TRBJ2-3; D unresolved. CDR3 length: 14 residues. With 3 bases removed from V and 4 bases from J, the gap between germline ends came to 11 bases. Germline CDR1 and CDR2: LNHDA and SQIVND (reference sequence). The CDR3 loop reads CASSMLSGADTQYF. CDR3 nucleotides: TGTGCCAGTAGTATGCTGTCCGGAGCAGATACGCAGTATTTT.

Only a few counts were recorded for this clone. The chain has TRBV7-8 and TRBJ1-2; D is possibly TRBD1 (5 bases). Germline CDR1 is SGHVS and CDR2 is FQNEAQ. V lost 6 bases to trimming and J lost 2 bases, with 13 bases between them. The CDR3 totals 14 residues. The CDR3 DNA reads TGTGCCAGCAGTGTGATCGGGGGGAACTATGGCTACACCTTC. Amino acid sequence: CASSVIGGNYGYTF.

V is TRBV19 and J is TRBJ2-5; D unclear. CDR1 LNHDA and CDR2 SQIVND come from the germline V gene (reference sequence). The CDR3 loop spans 13 amino acids. The V end was cut by 2 bases, the J end by 5 bases, with 9 bases between. The CDR3 sequence: CASSILGQETQYF. The CDR3 DNA is TGTGCCAGTAGTATACTAGGTCAGGAGACCCAGTACTTC. The full variable domain, rest sourced from reference TRBV19 and TRBJ2-5, is DGGITQSPKYLFRKEGQNVTLSCEQNLNHDAMYWYRQDPGQGLRLIYYSQIVNDFQKGDIAEGYSVSREKKESFPLTVTSAQKNPTAFYLCASSILGQETQYFGPGTRLLVL.

The CDR3 loop reads CATTGNGFGNTIYF. The DNA of the CDR3 is TGTGCCACCACAGGGAATGGTTTCGGAAACACCATATATTTT. The chain employs TRBV28 and TRBJ1-3, with D possibly TRBD1 on 6 matching bases. This CDR3 contains 14 residues. CDR1 and CDR2 from the germline V gene are MDHEN and SYDVKM. V lost 10 bases and J lost 4, with 17 bases in between.

This sequence joins TRBV7-7 and TRBJ2-5; possible D gene TRBD1, 6 bases. Trimming cost V 1 base and J 2 bases, with 11 bases left between them. Germline V gene lookup returns CDR1 SSHAT and CDR2 FNYEAQ (reference sequence). This CDR3 is 15 amino acids long. CDR3 loop: CASSLGRGQQETQYF. CDR3 nucleotides: TGTGCCAGCAGCTTAGGCAGGGGCCAACAAGAGACCCAGTACTTC.

This clone has a handful of counts. The gene calls are TRBV7-2 and TRBJ2-5, with D perhaps TRBD1 (6 bases). The CDR3 runs 14 residues. Trimming pared 5 bases from V and 0 bases from J, leaving 10 bases between. CDR1 is SGHTA, CDR2 FQGNSA, per germline. The CDR3 spells CASSQQGYQETQYF. For the CDR3, the DNA is TGTGCCAGCAGCCAGCAGGGGTACCAAGAGACCCAGTACTTC.

The J gene is TRBJ2-5, the V gene TRBV7-2, with 8 bases identical to TRBD2. With 1 base clipped from V and 3 bases from J, the junction kept 4 bases outside the gene matches. Germline V gene lookup returns CDR1 SGHTA and CDR2 FQGNSA. This CDR3 has 15 residues. The CDR3 coding sequence is TGTGCCAGCAGCTTAGTGGGTAGCGGGGAAGAGACCCAGTACTTC. This gives the protein CASSLVGSGEETQYF.

In this sample, this clone turned up a few times. The rearrangement joins TRBV5-1 to TRBJ2-3, with D possibly matching TRBD2 (5 bases). V dropped 0 bases and J dropped 0 bases, with 11 bases sitting between them. This CDR3 has 16 amino acids. Germline V gene sequence: CDR1 SGHRS, CDR2 YFSETQ. The CDR3: CASSLGADHSTDTQYF. The DNA for the CDR3 is TGCGCCAGCAGCTTGGGAGCGGACCATAGCACAGATACGCAGTATTTT.

The gene calls are TRBV11-2 and TRBJ2-2; TRBD1 agrees at 8 bases. The CDR3 loop spans 15 amino acids. After removal of 5 bases from V and 13 bases from J, the junction contained 15 bases not matched to a gene. The germline CDR1 and CDR2 sequences are SGHAT and FQNNGV. In DNA form, the CDR3 reads TGTGCCAGCAGCATCGATATTAGTGGACAGGGAAGGCTGTTTTTT. Its protein product is CASSIDISGQGRLFF.

This clone occurred a few times. The rearrangement links TRBV13 to TRBJ2-1, with 8 bases matching TRBD2. CDR3 size: 16 residues. Losses at the gene ends were 0 bases for V and 10 bases for J; bases not matched to a gene: 11. The germline gives CDR1 PRHDT, CDR2 FYEKMQ (reference sequence). The CDR3 DNA sequence: TGTGCCAGCAGCTTAGGCGGGGGAACGGGGGGGCCCGAGCAGTTCTTC. It is translated as CASSLGGGTGGPEQFF.

This sequence joins TRBV6-1 and TRBJ2-5; 9 positions agree with TRBD1. V lost 6 bases, J lost 5 bases, and 4 bases stayed unmatched. The germline V gene has CDR1 MNHNS and CDR2 SASEGT. CDR3 size: 13 residues. The CDR3 sequence is CASRNRGQETQYF. CDR3 sequence (DNA): TGTGCCAGCAGAAACAGGGGGCAGGAGACCCAGTACTTC.